Shown below are 21 T cell receptor beta chains from a single sample sequenced in a study of T cell responses to AZD1222 COVID-19 vaccine. Sequencing was performed with immunoSEQ multiplex PCR; in TCRdb, only in-frame clones are kept and a portion is missing. The sample lists about 130,000 clones, about 86% occurring once. Sequenced material: peripheral blood, taken on day 0 of AZD1222 vaccination. These receptors were collected from an adult in good health.

This clone was detected only a few times. The rearrangement links TRBV6-1 to TRBJ1-5, with D possibly matching TRBD1 (6 bases). The CDR3 length is 13 residues. Germline lookup yields CDR1 MNHNS and CDR2 SASEGT. V gave up 1 base and J gave up 9 bases, with 10 bases separating them. The CDR3 is CASSEDRARPQHF. For the CDR3, the DNA is TGTGCCAGCAGTGAAGACAGGGCTCGGCCCCAGCATTTT.

The rearrangement joins TRBV5-1 to TRBJ2-7, with D possibly TRBD1 on 5 matching bases. CDR3 length equals 15 residues. Deletions cut 0 bases from V and 5 bases from J, with 15 bases between. From germline, CDR1 is SGHRS and CDR2 YFSETQ. CDR3 loop: CASSLGQGSYNEQYF. In DNA, the CDR3 is TGCGCCAGCAGCTTGGGGCAGGGATCTTACAACGAGCAGTACTTC.

V and J are TRBV18 and TRBJ2-1; 7 bases map to TRBD1. From germline, CDR1 is KGHSH and CDR2 LQKENI. V shed 2 bases and J 7 bases; nucleotides not matched to a gene: 8. This CDR3 is 15 amino acids long. CDR3 region: CASSPDRARRNEQFF. The CDR3 DNA is TGTGCCAGCTCACCAGACAGGGCGAGGCGGAATGAGCAGTTCTTC. The full variable domain, its missing parts supplied by reference TRBV18 and TRBJ2-1, is NAGVMQNPRHLVRRRGQEARLRCSPMKGHSHVYWYRQLPEEGLKFMVYLQKENIIDESGMPKERFSAEFPKEGPSILRIQQVVRGDSAAYFCASSPDRARRNEQFFGPGTRLTVL.

This chain links TRBV19 with TRBJ2-1; D is uncertain. The CDR3 is 14 amino acids. V lost 5 bases and J 6 bases, leaving 14 bases between the germline ends. Looked up from germline, CDR1 is LNHDA and CDR2 is SQIVND (reference sequence). The CDR3 region is CASSPSPITNEQFF. The CDR3 DNA follows: TGTGCCAGTAGTCCTTCACCGATTACCAATGAGCAGTTCTTC.

The chain couples TRBV11-2 to TRBJ2-7; 9 positions match TRBD1. In germline, CDR1 is SGHAT, CDR2 FQNNGV. The length of the CDR3 is 17 residues. Losses at the gene ends were 0 bases for V and 4 bases for J; bases not matched to a gene: 10. The CDR3 loop is CASSLEGGGQGFYEQYF. Here the CDR3 DNA reads TGTGCCAGCAGCTTAGAGGGGGGAGGACAGGGGTTTTACGAGCAGTACTTC.

The CDR3 reads CASSPETSRPTQYF. For the CDR3, the DNA is TGTGCCAGCAGCCCGGAGACCTCGCGGCCTACGCAGTATTTT. V and J are TRBV9 and TRBJ2-3; unclear D gene. This CDR3 contains 14 residues. V was trimmed by 4 bases and J by 8 bases, leaving 17 bases between them. Germline loops: CDR1 SGDLS, CDR2 YYNGEE.

This chain connects TRBV7-2 to TRBJ2-7, with D uncertain. Germline CDR1 reads SGHTA; CDR2 reads FQGNSA. Trimming pared 5 bases from V and 3 bases from J, leaving 14 bases between. This CDR3 spans 14 amino acids. The CDR3 loop reads CASSVSAPVYEQYF. Written as DNA, the CDR3 is TGTGCCAGCAGCGTAAGCGCCCCCGTCTACGAGCAGTACTTC.

About this clone itself: A read error may produce the germline difference seen at one junction end. The chain employs TRBV24-1 and TRBJ1-3; D possibly corresponds to TRBD1 (5 bases). Germline CDR1 is KGHDR and CDR2 is SFDVKD. This CDR3 spans 11 amino acids. The CDR3 region has the DNA TGTGCCCCCAGGGCCAGAAACACCATATATTTT. It encodes CAPRARNTIYF.

J is TRBJ1-2 and V is TRBV7-9; TRBD1 agrees at 8 bases. Germline loops: CDR1 SEHNR, CDR2 FQNEAQ (reference sequence). The CDR3 totals 14 residues. The trim removed 5 bases at V and 7 bases at J, leaving 9 bases unmatched. The CDR3 nucleotides are TGTGCCAGCAGCCATTTAGACAGGGGCCCTGGCTACACCTTC. Protein: CASSHLDRGPGYTF.

The chain combines TRBV9 with TRBJ2-5; D possibly matches TRBD1 or TRBD2 (6 bases each). The length of the CDR3 is 16 residues. V lost 1 base to trimming and J lost 2 bases, with 15 bases between them. The V gene's germline CDR1 is SGDLS and CDR2 YYNGEE. Here the CDR3 reads CASSVSPSGAQETQYF. In DNA form, the CDR3 reads TGTGCCAGCAGCGTATCCCCCTCGGGGGCTCAAGAGACCCAGTACTTC.

The chain uses TRBV7-3 and TRBJ2-7; TRBD1 matches at 7 bases. The CDR3 covers 14 residues. Germline trimming cut 2 bases from V and 3 bases from J; bases unmatched to any gene: 4. CDR1 and CDR2 from the germline V gene are SGHTA and FQGTGA. In nucleotides, the CDR3 is TGTGCCAGCAGCTTATCGACAGGGAGCTACGAGCAGTACTTC. Its protein is CASSLSTGSYEQYF.

The rearrangement joins TRBV20-1 to TRBJ1-1; D is unresolved. V was clipped by 3 bases and J by 0 bases, with 17 bases between them. The CDR3 has 16 amino acids. The germline gives CDR1 DFQATT, CDR2 SNEGSKA (reference sequence). The CDR3 nucleotides read TGCAGTGCTAGTCCGTCAGTTGGTGTGGTGAACACTGAAGCTTTCTTT. Its translation is CSASPSVGVVNTEAFF.

The chain links TRBV9 to TRBJ1-1; D not certain. Trimming shortened V by 2 bases and J by 6 bases, and 11 bases separated the two germline ends. CDR3 size: 13 residues. CDR1 is SGDLS, CDR2 YYNGEE, per germline. Here the CDR3 DNA reads TGTGCCAGCAGCGTCGACTCTCACGCTGAAGCTTTCTTT. Translated: CASSVDSHAEAFF.

The chain uses TRBV7-9 and TRBJ1-1; 9 nucleotides match TRBD1. Germline V gene sequence: CDR1 SEHNR, CDR2 FQNEAQ (reference sequence). This CDR3 has 17 amino acids. V shed 5 bases, J shed 4 bases, and the junction held 14 bases outside the gene matches. CDR3 loop: CASSKGPSGQGLTEAFF. Here the CDR3 DNA reads TGTGCCAGCAGCAAGGGGCCCTCGGGACAGGGACTCACTGAAGCTTTCTTT.

This clone was recorded once. V usage is TRBV9 and J usage is TRBJ1-6, with a possible D match to TRBD1 (6 bases). With 5 bases removed from V and 9 bases from J, the gap between germline ends came to 15 bases. CDR1 and CDR2 from the germline V gene are SGDLS and YYNGEE. The CDR3 extends over 14 amino acids. This CDR3 is CASSTNREGSPLHF. The CDR3 DNA sequence: TGTGCCAGCAGTACTAACAGGGAGGGTTCACCCCTCCACTTT. Filled out from reference TRBV9 and TRBJ1-6, the complete variable domain reads DSGVTQTPKHLITATGQRVTLRCSPRSGDLSVYWYQQSLDQGLQFLIQYYNGEERAKGNILERFSAQQFPDLHSELNLSSLELGDSALYFCASSTNREGSPLHFGNGTRLTVT.

J is TRBJ2-3 and V is TRBV7-2, with unresolved D. Trimming took off 4 bases at V and 4 bases at J, with 6 bases between the two ends. The CDR3 consists of 12 residues. Germline loops: CDR1 SGHTA, CDR2 FQGNSA. The CDR3 spells CASSSISDTQYF. The CDR3 DNA follows: TGTGCCAGCAGCTCCATATCAGATACGCAGTATTTT.

The chain combines TRBV7-2 with TRBJ2-2, with 8 bases lining up with TRBD2. Germline V CDR1 and CDR2: SGHTA, FQGNSA. The junction had 0 bases not matched to a gene; V was cut back by 3 bases and J by 0 bases. The CDR3 sequence is 15 residues long. The CDR3 spells CASSFSGANTGELFF. In nucleotides, the CDR3 is TGTGCCAGCAGCTTTAGCGGGGCGAACACCGGGGAGCTGTTTTTT.

This CDR3 reads CASTFLQGLGHQLFF. In DNA form, the CDR3 reads TGTGCCAGCACCTTTCTGCAGGGCCTAGGCCATCAACTGTTTTTT. V and J are TRBV6-6 and TRBJ1-4; TRBD1 is a possible D gene (5 bases). This CDR3 has 15 residues. Germline loops: CDR1 MNHNY, CDR2 SVGAGI (reference sequence). The V end lost 7 bases, the J end lost 12 bases, and 24 bases lay between the germline ends.

This CDR3 is CASSWSGGGETQYF. In DNA, the CDR3 is TGTGCCAGCAGCTGGAGCGGGGGGGGCGAGACCCAGTACTTC. The gene calls are TRBV5-8 and TRBJ2-5, with 10 bases that match TRBD2. Germline-derived CDR1 and CDR2 are SGHTS and YDEGEE. V lost 3 bases and J lost 5; bases outside the gene matches: 4. The CDR3 consists of 14 residues. The complete variable domain, with remaining parts taken from reference TRBV5-8 and TRBJ2-5, reads EAGVTQSPTHLIKTRGQQATLRCSPISGHTSVYWYQQALGLGLQFLLWYDEGEERNRGNFPPRFSGRQFPNYSSELNVNALELEDSALYLCASSWSGGGETQYFGPGTRLLVL.

The CDR3 sequence: CASRRTGLGYEQYF. CDR3 bases: TGTGCCAGCAGGAGGACAGGATTAGGGTACGAGCAGTACTTC. The V and J genes are TRBV6-5 and TRBJ2-7; 7 bases agree with TRBD1. Germline loops: CDR1 MNHEY, CDR2 SVGAGI. V lost 6 bases, J lost 4 bases, and 9 bases stayed unmatched. The CDR3 runs 14 residues.

The V call is TRBV10-2, the J call TRBJ2-4, with 10 bases that match TRBD1. The CDR3 is made up of 14 amino acids. Germline V gene sequence: CDR1 WSHSY, CDR2 SAAADI. J was trimmed by 6 bases and V by 5 bases; bases with no gene match: 4. This CDR3 reads CASSTRDRGNIQYF. CDR3 coding DNA: TGCGCCAGCAGTACCCGGGACAGGGGAAACATTCAGTACTTC.